This is a list of T cell receptor beta chains from one sample in a study of blood T cell repertoires in COVID-19. The assay was immunoSEQ multiplex PCR, and TCRdb's table has in-frame clones only and misses some. The table records some 150,000 clones, approximately 83% of them present only once. Sequencing input: peripheral blood. The receptors originated from a woman of 80 years or more with acute or convalescent COVID-19. Each CDR3 is given with its conserved first and last residue. The D gene is left open where the match is weak. Part of the rows lack a size; the others show once, few, many or a class for expanded clones.

>.|TRBJ1-2|TRBV2|.
CASSDGRAYGYTF
TGTGCCAGCAGTGATGGGCGCGCCTATGGCTACACCTTC
>.|TRBJ1-1|TRBV12-3/TRBV12-4|.
CASSLGSTEAFF
TGTGCCAGCAGTTTAGGGAGTACTGAAGCTTTCTTT
>TRBD1|TRBJ1-1|TRBV5-1|.
CASSLYQGAKTEAFF
TGCGCCAGCAGCTTGTACCAGGGGGCTAAGACTGAAGCTTTCTTT
>.|TRBJ1-5|TRBV7-9|.
CASSLFPGYQPQHF
TGTGCCAGCAGCTTGTTCCCAGGCTATCAGCCCCAGCATTTT
>TRBD1|TRBJ2-2|TRBV24-1|.
CATSGQGAGELFF
TGTGCCACCAGTGGCCAGGGGGCCGGGGAGCTGTTTTTT
>TRBD2|TRBJ2-2|TRBV9|few
CASSPSGRGAGTGELFF
TGTGCCAGCAGCCCTAGCGGGAGGGGCGCAGGCACCGGGGAGCTGTTTTTT
>.|TRBJ1-2|TRBV29-1|.
CSVNTNYGYTF
TGCAGCGTTAATACAAACTATGGCTACACCTTC
>.|TRBJ1-4|TRBV18|.
CASSPTPWDREEKLFF
TGTGCCAGCTCACCAACACCGTGGGATAGGGAGGAAAAACTGTTTTTT
>.|TRBJ1-2|TRBV18|few
CASSPGGENYGYTF
TGTGCCAGCTCACCAGGGGGCGAAAACTATGGCTACACCTTC
>TRBD1|TRBJ1-2|TRBV5-1|once
CASSLDGQGDGYTF
TGCGCCAGCAGCTTGGATGGACAGGGGGATGGCTACACCTTC
>.|TRBJ1-2|TRBV6-5|.
CASSYDPGRHYGYTF
TGTGCCAGCAGTTACGATCCCGGGAGGCACTATGGCTACACCTTC
>.|TRBJ1-2|TRBV27|.
CASSLDWGSRNYGYTF
TGTGCCAGCAGCCTAGATTGGGGCAGTAGGAACTATGGCTACACCTTC
>TRBD1|TRBJ1-2|TRBV18|.
CASSPTGQGNNYGYTF
TGTGCCAGCTCACCCACCGGACAGGGGAATAACTATGGCTACACCTTC
>.|TRBJ2-5|TRBV7-2|.
CASSVGGAAQETQYF
TGTGCCAGCAGCGTAGGGGGAGCAGCGCAGGAGACCCAGTACTTC
>.|TRBJ1-5|TRBV19|few
CASSKGPDQPQHF
TGTGCCAGTAGTAAGGGGCCAGATCAGCCCCAGCATTTT